This entry concerns a single T cell receptor beta chain. Its recognized antigen is unknown. No base quality values were provided; no much bigger clone lies one nucleotide off. Each collaborating institution followed its own protocols to collect whole blood in K2EDTA tubes. For TCRbeta analysis, collaborators shipped samples as frozen whole blood, isolated PBMCs, or DNA extracted from either of those sample types. The immunoSEQ Assay, a bias-controlled multiplex PCR, was used to amplify TCRbeta CDR3 regions from genomic DNA. Regarding the original processing steps: The number of nucleated cells in each sample was estimated by amplification of reference gene primers within the assay. Sequence reads were collapsed and filtered to measure the absolute abundance of every unique TCRbeta CDR3 rearrangement. For each sample, productive Simpson clonality was calculated as the square root of Simpson's diversity index across productive rearrangements. TCRdb holds this immuneACCESS table with in-frame rearrangements only. Some clones are missing; in checked studies, unresolved V genes explain under half, and the rest has no known cause. That table supplies the V and J calls and clone size; D and trimming were determined from the DNA. The sample table records 150,000 to 200,000 clones; about 83% of these occur just once. More than 5% of the sample is in the top ten clones.

The CDR3 numbers 12 residues from cysteine through phenylalanine. The kept DNA is CDR3 alone, 36 bases in frame from the first base. The junction shows trimming of 3 bases on V and 4 bases on J, and the gene matches do not reach 2 bases of it. From a lookup of the germline V gene, CDR1 and CDR2 are SQVTM and ANQGSEA. The data originate from a study of blood T cell repertoires in COVID-19 (dated by TCRdb to about 2020). Regarding the complete study: The collaborator samples originated in the United States, Italy and Spain and spanned the acute and convalescent phases of COVID-19. The material from the prospective study consisted of cDNA or gDNA derived from T cells, B-cell-depleted T cells, or PBMCs. The dataset comprised deeply sampled blood TCRbeta repertoires from subjects exposed to, actively infected with, or recovered from COVID-19. A freely available public database, intended as a resource for researchers studying the immune response to SARS-CoV-2, is where the repertoires were released. The samples were drawn from two sources: the first 160 participants of the ongoing ImmuneRACE study, and fewer than 1,500 subjects contributed by 6 global collaborators. A de-identified subject ID, COVID-19 status, age in years and sex were almost always included in the sample metadata. Where available, HLA class I and class II types were obtained from metadata supplied by the sample provider rather than from assay-based typing. The investigation overall reported the following: The amount of clinical and demographic metadata varied by source and participant and was provided uncurated.

The chain uses TRBV29-1 and TRBJ1-2; the central 7 bases match TRBD1. This receptor was identified in a human donor in a cohort sampled during active COVID-19. What was sequenced was peripheral blood. The bases read TGCAGCGTTGACACAGGGGCCTATGGCTACACCTTC. Its protein product is CSVDTGAYGYTF.